This TCR beta chain derives from a study of cytomegalovirus exposure and HLA in healthy donors. Study-level results: Sequencing likely generated an artifact that appeared as a cluster of highly shared sequence variants. HLA-A and HLA-B allele assignments for most subjects were reportedly predicted accurately using TCR beta sequences. The study labeled 150 or so TCR beta chains cytomegalovirus-associated.

Per germline, CDR1 MNHNS and CDR2 SASEGT. The CDR3 extends over 15 amino acids. The J segment lost 5 bases and the V segment lost 6 bases, leaving 10 bases of the junction unmatched. Remarks on this clone: What it recognizes is unknown.

In the PCR, 60 Vbeta and 13 Jbeta primers were used. Only in-frame clones appear in the TCRdb table, and some are missing; sequencing was by immunoSEQ multiplex PCR. The data hold about 150,000 clones, with over 60% observed a single time. The rearrangement links TRBV6-1 to TRBJ2-1; 7 bases agree with TRBD1. Sequenced sample: PBMCs. This sequence originates from a man aged 35 to 55 in good health and CMV-seropositive. The CDR3 is CASRRTGRGNNEQFF. The CDR3 nucleotides read TGTGCCAGCAGACGGACAGGCCGTGGAAACAATGAGCAGTTCTTC.